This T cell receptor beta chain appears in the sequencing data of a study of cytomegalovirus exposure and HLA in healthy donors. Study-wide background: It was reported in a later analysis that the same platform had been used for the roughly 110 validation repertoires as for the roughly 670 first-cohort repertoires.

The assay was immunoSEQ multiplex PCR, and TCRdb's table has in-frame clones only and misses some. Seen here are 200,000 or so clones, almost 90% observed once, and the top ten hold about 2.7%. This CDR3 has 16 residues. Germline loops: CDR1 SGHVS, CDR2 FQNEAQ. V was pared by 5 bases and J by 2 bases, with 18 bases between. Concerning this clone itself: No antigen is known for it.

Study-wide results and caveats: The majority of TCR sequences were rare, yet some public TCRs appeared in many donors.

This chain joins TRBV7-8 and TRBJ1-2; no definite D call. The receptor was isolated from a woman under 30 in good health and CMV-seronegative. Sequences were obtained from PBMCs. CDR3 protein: CASSPLQPAENYGYTF. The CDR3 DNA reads TGTGCCAGCAGCCCGCTGCAGCCGGCGGAAAACTATGGCTACACCTTC. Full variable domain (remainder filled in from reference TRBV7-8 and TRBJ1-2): GAGVSQSPRYKVAKRGQDVALRCDPISGHVSLFWYQQALGQGPEFLTYFQNEAQLDKSGLPSDRFFAERPEGSVSTLKIQRTQQEDSAVYLCASSPLQPAENYGYTFGSGTRLTVV.